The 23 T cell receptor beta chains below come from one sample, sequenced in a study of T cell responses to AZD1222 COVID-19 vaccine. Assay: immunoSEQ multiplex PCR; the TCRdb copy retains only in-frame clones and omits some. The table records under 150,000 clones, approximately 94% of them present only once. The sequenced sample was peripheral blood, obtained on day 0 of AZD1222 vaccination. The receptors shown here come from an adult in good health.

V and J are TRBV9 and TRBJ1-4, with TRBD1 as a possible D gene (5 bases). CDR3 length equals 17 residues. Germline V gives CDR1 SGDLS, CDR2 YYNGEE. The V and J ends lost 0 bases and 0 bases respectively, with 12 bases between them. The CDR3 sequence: CASSVDATAATNEKLFF. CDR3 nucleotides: TGTGCCAGCAGCGTAGACGCGACAGCCGCAACTAATGAAAAACTGTTTTTT. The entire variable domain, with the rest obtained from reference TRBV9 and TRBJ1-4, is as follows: DSGVTQTPKHLITATGQRVTLRCSPRSGDLSVYWYQQSLDQGLQFLIQYYNGEERAKGNILERFSAQQFPDLHSELNLSSLELGDSALYFCASSVDATAATNEKLFFGSGTQLSVL.

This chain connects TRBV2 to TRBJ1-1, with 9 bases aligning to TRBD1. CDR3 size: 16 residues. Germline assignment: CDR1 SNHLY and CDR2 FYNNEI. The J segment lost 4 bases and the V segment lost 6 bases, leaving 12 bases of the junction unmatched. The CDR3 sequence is CASSDRTGVGSTEAFF. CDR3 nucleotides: TGTGCCAGCAGCGATCGGACAGGGGTTGGGAGCACTGAAGCTTTCTTT.

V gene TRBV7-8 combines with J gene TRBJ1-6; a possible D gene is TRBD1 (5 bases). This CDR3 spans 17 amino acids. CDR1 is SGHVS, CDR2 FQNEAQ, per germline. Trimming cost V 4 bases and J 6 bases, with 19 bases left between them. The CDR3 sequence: CASSYPVAAGTNSPLHF. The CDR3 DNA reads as TGTGCCAGCAGCTACCCCGTAGCTGCAGGGACTAATTCACCCCTCCACTTT.

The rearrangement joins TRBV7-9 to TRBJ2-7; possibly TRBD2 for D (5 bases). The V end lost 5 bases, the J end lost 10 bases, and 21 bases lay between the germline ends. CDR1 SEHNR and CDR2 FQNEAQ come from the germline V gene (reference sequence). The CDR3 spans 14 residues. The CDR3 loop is CASSLPQVRAAQYF. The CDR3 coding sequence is TGTGCCAGCAGCCTACCTCAAGTGAGGGCAGCTCAGTACTTC.

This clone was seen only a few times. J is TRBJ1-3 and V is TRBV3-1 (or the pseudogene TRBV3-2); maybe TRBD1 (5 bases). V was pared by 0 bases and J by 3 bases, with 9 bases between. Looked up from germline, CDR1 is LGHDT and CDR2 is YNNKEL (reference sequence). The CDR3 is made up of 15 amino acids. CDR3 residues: CASSQDLGDGNTIYF. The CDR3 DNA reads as TGTGCCAGCAGCCAAGACCTGGGGGATGGAAACACCATATATTTT.

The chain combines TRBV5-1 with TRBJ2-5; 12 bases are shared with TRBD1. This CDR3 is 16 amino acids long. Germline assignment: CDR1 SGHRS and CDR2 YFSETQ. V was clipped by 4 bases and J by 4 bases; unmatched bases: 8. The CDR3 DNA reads TGCGCCAGCAGCCACCGGGACAGGGGGCGTGGAGAGACCCAGTACTTC. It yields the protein CASSHRDRGRGETQYF.

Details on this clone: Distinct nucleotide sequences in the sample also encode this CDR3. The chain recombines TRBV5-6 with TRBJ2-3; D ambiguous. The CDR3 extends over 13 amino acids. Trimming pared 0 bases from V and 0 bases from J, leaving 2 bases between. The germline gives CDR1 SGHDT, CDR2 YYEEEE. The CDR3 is CASSLGSTDTQYF. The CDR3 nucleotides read TGTGCCAGCAGCTTGGGTAGCACAGATACGCAGTATTTT. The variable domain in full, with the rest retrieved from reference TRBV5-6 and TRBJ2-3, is DAGVTQSPTHLIKTRGQQVTLRCSPKSGHDTVSWYQQALGQGPQFIFQYYEEEERQRGNFPDRFSGHQFPNYSSELNVNALLLGDSALYLCASSLGSTDTQYFGPGTRLTVL.

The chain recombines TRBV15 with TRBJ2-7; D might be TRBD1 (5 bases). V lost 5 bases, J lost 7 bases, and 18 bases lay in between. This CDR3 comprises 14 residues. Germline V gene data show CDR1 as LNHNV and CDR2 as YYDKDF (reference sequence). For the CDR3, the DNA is TGTGCCACCAGCGCTGACAGAGATCTAGGAGAGCAGTACTTC. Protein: CATSADRDLGEQYF.

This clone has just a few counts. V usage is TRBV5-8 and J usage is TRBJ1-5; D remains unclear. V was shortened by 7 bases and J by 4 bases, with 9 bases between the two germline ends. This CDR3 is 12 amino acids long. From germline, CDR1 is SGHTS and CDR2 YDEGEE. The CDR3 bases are TGTGCCAGCGGTAACGTAAATCAGCCCCAGCATTTT. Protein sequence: CASGNVNQPQHF.

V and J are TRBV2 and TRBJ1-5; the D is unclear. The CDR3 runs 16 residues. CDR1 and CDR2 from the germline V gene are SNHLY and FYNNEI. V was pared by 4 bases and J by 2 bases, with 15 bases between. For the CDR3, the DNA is TGTGCCAGCAGTGGGTACCTACGAGTCGGCAATCAGCCCCAGCATTTT. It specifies CASSGYLRVGNQPQHF.

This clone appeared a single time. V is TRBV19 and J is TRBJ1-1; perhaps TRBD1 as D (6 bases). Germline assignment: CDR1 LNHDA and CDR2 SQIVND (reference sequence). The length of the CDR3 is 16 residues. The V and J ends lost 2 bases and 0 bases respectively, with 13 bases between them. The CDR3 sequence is CASSISRGQLNTEAFF. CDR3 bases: TGTGCCAGTAGTATAAGCAGGGGTCAGTTGAACACTGAAGCTTTCTTT.

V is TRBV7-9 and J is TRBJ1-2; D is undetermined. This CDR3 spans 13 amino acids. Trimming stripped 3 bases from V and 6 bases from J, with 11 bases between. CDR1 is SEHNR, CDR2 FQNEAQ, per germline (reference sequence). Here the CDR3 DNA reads TGTGCCAGCAGCTTTGGTATCGGGGATGGCTACACCTTC. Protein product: CASSFGIGDGYTF.

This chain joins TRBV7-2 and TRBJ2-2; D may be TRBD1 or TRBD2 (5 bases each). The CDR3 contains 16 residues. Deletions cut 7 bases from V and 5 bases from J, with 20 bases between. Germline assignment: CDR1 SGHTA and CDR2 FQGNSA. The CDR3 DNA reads TGTGCCAGCACCCTAGCAATTAGGGGAGAGACCGGGGAGCTGTTTTTT. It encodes CASTLAIRGETGELFF.

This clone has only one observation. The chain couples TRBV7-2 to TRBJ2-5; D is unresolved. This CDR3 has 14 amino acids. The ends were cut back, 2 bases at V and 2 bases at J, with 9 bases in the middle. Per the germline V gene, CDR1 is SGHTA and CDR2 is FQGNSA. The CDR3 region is CASSLFGQQETQYF. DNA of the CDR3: TGTGCCAGCAGCTTATTCGGGCAACAAGAGACCCAGTACTTC. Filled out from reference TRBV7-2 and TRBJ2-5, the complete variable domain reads GAGVSQSPSNKVTEKGKDVELRCDPISGHTALYWYRQSLGQGLEFLIYFQGNSAPDKSGLPSDRFSAERTGGSVSTLTIQRTQQEDSAVYLCASSLFGQQETQYFGPGTRLLVL.

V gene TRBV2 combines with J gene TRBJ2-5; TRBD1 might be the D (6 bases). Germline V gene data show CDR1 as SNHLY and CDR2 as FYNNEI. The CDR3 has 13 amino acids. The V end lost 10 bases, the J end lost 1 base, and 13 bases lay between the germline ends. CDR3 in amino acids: CANQGQIQETQYF. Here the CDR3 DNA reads TGTGCCAACCAGGGGCAGATCCAAGAGACCCAGTACTTC.

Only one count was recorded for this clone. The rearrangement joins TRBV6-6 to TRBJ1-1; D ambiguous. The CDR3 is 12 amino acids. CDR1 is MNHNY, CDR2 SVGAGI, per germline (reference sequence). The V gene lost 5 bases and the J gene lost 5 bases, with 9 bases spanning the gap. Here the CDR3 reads CASSRRVTEAFF. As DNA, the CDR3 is TGTGCCAGCAGTAGAAGGGTGACTGAAGCTTTCTTT.

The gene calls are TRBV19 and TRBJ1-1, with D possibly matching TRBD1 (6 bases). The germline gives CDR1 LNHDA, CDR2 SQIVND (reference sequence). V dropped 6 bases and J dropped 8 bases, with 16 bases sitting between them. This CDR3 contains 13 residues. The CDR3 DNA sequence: TGTGCCAGTAGGGCCGGGACAAAGATAGAAGCTTTCTTT. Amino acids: CASRAGTKIEAFF.

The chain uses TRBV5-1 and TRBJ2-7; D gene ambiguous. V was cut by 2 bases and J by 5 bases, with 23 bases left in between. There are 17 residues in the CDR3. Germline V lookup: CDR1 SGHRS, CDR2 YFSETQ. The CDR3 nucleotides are TGCGCCAGCAGCTTCTCCCTCCTCGGACCTACTACTGACGAGCAGTACTTC. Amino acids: CASSFSLLGPTTDEQYF.

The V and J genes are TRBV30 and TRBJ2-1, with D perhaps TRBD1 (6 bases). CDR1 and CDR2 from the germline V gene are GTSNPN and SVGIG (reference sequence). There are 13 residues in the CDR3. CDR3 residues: CAGETGSYNEQFF. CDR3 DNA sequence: TGTGCTGGTGAAACAGGGTCCTACAATGAGCAGTTCTTC. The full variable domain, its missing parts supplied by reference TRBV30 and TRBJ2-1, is SQTIHQWPATLVQPVGSPLSLECTVEGTSNPNLYWYRQAAGRGLQLLFYSVGIGQISSEVPQNLSASRPQDRQFILSSKKLLLSDSGFYLCAGETGSYNEQFFGPGTRLTVL.

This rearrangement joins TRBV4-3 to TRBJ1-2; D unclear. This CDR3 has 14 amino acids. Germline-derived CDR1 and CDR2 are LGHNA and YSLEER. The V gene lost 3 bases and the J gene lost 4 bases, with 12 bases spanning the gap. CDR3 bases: TGCGCCAGCAGCCACCCCGATAGTAGCTATGGCTACACCTTC. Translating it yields CASSHPDSSYGYTF.

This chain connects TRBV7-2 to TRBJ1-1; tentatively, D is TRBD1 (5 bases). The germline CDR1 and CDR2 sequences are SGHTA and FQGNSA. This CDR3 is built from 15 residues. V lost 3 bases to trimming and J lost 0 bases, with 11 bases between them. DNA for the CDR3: TGTGCCAGCAGCTTTCAGGGAACCATGAACACTGAAGCTTTCTTT. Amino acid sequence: CASSFQGTMNTEAFF. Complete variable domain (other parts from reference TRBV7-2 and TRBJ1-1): GAGVSQSPSNKVTEKGKDVELRCDPISGHTALYWYRQSLGQGLEFLIYFQGNSAPDKSGLPSDRFSAERTGGSVSTLTIQRTQQEDSAVYLCASSFQGTMNTEAFFGQGTRLTVV.

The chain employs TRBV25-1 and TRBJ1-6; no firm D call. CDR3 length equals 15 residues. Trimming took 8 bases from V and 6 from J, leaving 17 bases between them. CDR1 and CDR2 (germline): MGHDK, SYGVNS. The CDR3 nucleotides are TGTGCCAGCCAACCATCGACGGGCGGTAATTCACCCCTCCACTTT. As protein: CASQPSTGGNSPLHF.

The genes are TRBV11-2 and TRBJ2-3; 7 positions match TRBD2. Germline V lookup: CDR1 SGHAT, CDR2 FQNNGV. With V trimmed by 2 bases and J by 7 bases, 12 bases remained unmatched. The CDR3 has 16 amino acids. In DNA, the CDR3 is TGTGCCAGCAGCTTATTAACGGCGGGAGTTGAAAATACGCAGTATTTT. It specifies CASSLLTAGVENTQYF.